A single sample gave rise to the 19 T cell receptor beta chains below, sequenced in a study of beta chain features in type 1 diabetes. The entirety of the isolated RNA underwent reverse transcription, so expressed TCRB transcripts were sequenced. TCRdb keeps only in-frame clones here, not all; method: immunoSEQ multiplex PCR. The sample shows fewer than 45,000 clones, roughly two thirds of them seen only once. The sequencing sample was made of Tregs from blood. The receptors here all came from a woman aged 25 to 39 in good health.

The CDR3 DNA sequence: TGTGCCAGCAGCTTGCAGGGGCTGTCGAACACTGAAGCTTTCTTT. Protein sequence: CASSLQGLSNTEAFF. V gene TRBV7-2 combines with J gene TRBJ1-1, with a tentative D call TRBD1 (6 bases). Germline CDR1 reads SGHTA; CDR2 reads FQGNSA. This CDR3 has 15 amino acids. V lost 3 bases to trimming and J lost 1 base, with 12 bases between them.

This chain links TRBV4-2 with TRBJ2-1; the match to TRBD2 covers 12 bases. The germline V gene encodes CDR1 LGHNA and CDR2 YNFKEQ. Unmatched junction bases numbered 3, after V lost 1 base and J lost 2 bases. This CDR3 is 17 amino acids long. The DNA for the CDR3 is TGTGCCAGCAGCCAAGTCAGGACTAGCGGGACCTACAATGAGCAGTTCTTC. This encodes CASSQVRTSGTYNEQFF.

The V and J genes are TRBV18 and TRBJ2-1, with 9 bases that match TRBD1. The CDR3 sequence is 15 residues long. Per the germline V gene, CDR1 is KGHSH and CDR2 is LQKENI. J gave up 8 bases and V 6 bases, and 11 bases lay outside the gene matches. This CDR3 is CASSSRDRAVHEQFF. CDR3 sequence (DNA): TGTGCCAGCTCCTCGCGGGACAGGGCTGTCCATGAGCAGTTCTTC. Full variable domain (remainder filled in from reference TRBV18 and TRBJ2-1): NAGVMQNPRHLVRRRGQEARLRCSPMKGHSHVYWYRQLPEEGLKFMVYLQKENIIDESGMPKERFSAEFPKEGPSILRIQQVVRGDSAAYFCASSSRDRAVHEQFFGPGTRLTVL.

Only one count was recorded for this clone. The chain has TRBV6-5 and TRBJ2-7; 8 bases are shared with TRBD1. V dropped 3 bases and J dropped 0; count of bases not matched to a gene: 4. CDR1 MNHEY and CDR2 SVGAGI come from the germline V gene. The length of the CDR3 is 15 residues. In DNA form, the CDR3 reads TGTGCCAGCAGTTATAGGGACAGGCGCTCCTACGAGCAGTACTTC. Translation: CASSYRDRRSYEQYF.

This clone occurred a few times. J is TRBJ2-7 and V is TRBV7-8, with 9 positions matching TRBD2. Germline V CDR1 and CDR2: SGHVS, FQNEAQ. The V segment lost 0 bases and the J segment 0 bases; nucleotides outside the gene matches: 12. The CDR3 extends over 19 amino acids. As DNA, the CDR3 is TGTGCCAGCAGCTTAGCTGTGACTAGCGGTTCTGTAAGCTCCTACGAGCAGTACTTC. It codes for CASSLAVTSGSVSSYEQYF. The whole variable domain, filled in from reference TRBV7-8 and TRBJ2-7, reads GAGVSQSPRYKVAKRGQDVALRCDPISGHVSLFWYQQALGQGPEFLTYFQNEAQLDKSGLPSDRFFAERPEGSVSTLKIQRTQQEDSAVYLCASSLAVTSGSVSSYEQYFGPGTRLTVT.

This clone came up a few times. J is TRBJ2-3 and V is TRBV11-1; 9 bases match TRBD2. Germline V gives CDR1 SGHAT, CDR2 FQDESV (reference sequence). Trimming cost V 3 bases and J 5 bases; bases outside gene matches: 3. This CDR3 is 14 amino acids long. The CDR3 coding sequence is TGTGCCAGCAGCTTGGGACTAGCTAGAGATACGCAGTATTTT. This gives the protein CASSLGLARDTQYF.

The chain combines TRBV7-8 with TRBJ2-1; D not resolved. The CDR3 runs 11 residues. V lost 6 bases and J lost 6, with 6 bases in between. The germline V gene has CDR1 SGHVS and CDR2 FQNEAQ. The CDR3 reads CASRAINEQFF. The CDR3 nucleotides are TGTGCCAGCAGAGCGATCAATGAGCAGTTCTTC.

The chain carries TRBV5-4 and TRBJ2-1; a possible D gene is TRBD2 (5 bases). V lost 4 bases and J 7 bases, leaving 15 bases between the germline ends. Germline-derived CDR1 and CDR2 are SGHNT and YYREEE (reference sequence). The CDR3 has 14 residues. CDR3 residues: CASSRGSGVNEQFF. CDR3 bases: TGTGCCAGCAGCCGTGGGAGTGGGGTTAATGAGCAGTTCTTC. Supplemented by reference TRBV5-4 and TRBJ2-1, the full variable domain reads ETGVTQSPTHLIKTRGQQVTLRCSSQSGHNTVSWYQQALGQGPQFIFQYYREEENGRGNFPPRFSGLQFPNYSSELNVNALELDDSALYLCASSRGSGVNEQFFGPGTRLTVL.

The rearrangement uses TRBV19 and TRBJ2-1; no firm D call. With 5 bases removed from V and 10 bases from J, the gap between germline ends came to 9 bases. Looked up from germline, CDR1 is LNHDA and CDR2 is SQIVND (reference sequence). This CDR3 contains 11 residues. The CDR3 region is CASSGLKEQFF. In DNA form, the CDR3 reads TGTGCCAGTAGTGGCCTGAAAGAGCAGTTCTTC.

The rearrangement joins TRBV5-4 to TRBJ1-4, with 8 positions matching TRBD1. Germline values: CDR1 SGHNT, CDR2 YYREEE (reference sequence). This CDR3 region has 14 residues. Germline trimming cut 4 bases from V and 8 bases from J; bases unmatched to any gene: 7. The CDR3 nucleotides read TGTGCCAGCAGCAAGGACAGGGTGGAGGAAAAACTGTTTTTT. Translated: CASSKDRVEEKLFF.

V and J are TRBV7-2 and TRBJ2-1, with D possibly matching TRBD1 (6 bases). Trimming left V 0 bases short and J 0 bases short, with 27 bases between. CDR3 length: 22 residues. Germline V gene sequence: CDR1 SGHTA, CDR2 FQGNSA. The CDR3 region has the DNA TGTGCCAGCAGCTTAGCGGCGGTGGGCAGGACAGCAACCTCGAGCTCCTACAATGAGCAGTTCTTC. Its protein is CASSLAAVGRTATSSSYNEQFF.

The V gene is TRBV7-3, the J gene TRBJ2-1, with D perhaps matching TRBD2 (5 bases). The length of the CDR3 is 15 residues. Germline values: CDR1 SGHTA, CDR2 FQGTGA. V gave up 3 bases and J gave up 1 base, with 10 bases separating them. CDR3 sequence reads: CASSFLAESYNEQFF. The DNA for the CDR3 is TGTGCCAGCAGCTTTCTAGCAGAGTCCTACAATGAGCAGTTCTTC.

The chain couples TRBV7-2 to TRBJ2-7; 9 positions match TRBD2. The V and J ends lost 3 bases and 6 bases, in that order; junction bases with no gene match: 15. CDR1 SGHTA and CDR2 FQGNSA come from the germline V gene. The CDR3 runs 17 residues. The CDR3 reads CASSFPPSSSGSPEQYF. The DNA of the CDR3 is TGTGCCAGCAGCTTCCCCCCGAGTAGTAGCGGGAGCCCCGAGCAGTACTTC.

The chain uses TRBV7-3 and TRBJ2-3; 11 bases agree with TRBD2. Germline V gene data show CDR1 as SGHTA and CDR2 as FQGTGA. Trimming at V came to 4 bases and at J to 3 bases, leaving 3 bases not matched to a gene. This CDR3 is 15 amino acids long. The CDR3 protein is CASSSTSGRTDTQYF. The CDR3 coding sequence is TGTGCCAGCAGCTCAACTAGCGGGAGAACAGATACGCAGTATTTT.

The rearrangement joins TRBV5-4 to TRBJ2-7; the match to TRBD2 covers 12 bases. From germline, CDR1 is SGHNT and CDR2 YYREEE (reference sequence). The CDR3 is 16 residues long. V trimming: 0 bases; J trimming: 1 base; junction bases outside the gene matches: 2. The CDR3 is CASSLGLAGGSYEQYF. The CDR3 DNA is TGTGCCAGCAGCTTGGGGCTAGCGGGAGGGTCCTACGAGCAGTACTTC. Combining the CDR3 with reference TRBV5-4 and TRBJ2-7 gives the whole variable domain ETGVTQSPTHLIKTRGQQVTLRCSSQSGHNTVSWYQQALGQGPQFIFQYYREEENGRGNFPPRFSGLQFPNYSSELNVNALELDDSALYLCASSLGLAGGSYEQYFGPGTRLTVT.

The rearrangement uses TRBV6-5 and TRBJ2-7; 10 bases align to TRBD2. CDR3 length: 14 amino acids. Trimming took 5 bases from V and 2 from J; bases not matched to a gene: 3. Germline CDR1 MNHEY, CDR2 SVGAGI. In DNA form, the CDR3 reads TGTGCCAGCAGTAGACTAGCGGGCCCCTACGAGCAGTACTTC. Translating gives CASSRLAGPYEQYF.

This sequence joins TRBV7-8 and TRBJ1-2; 12 bases are shared with TRBD1. The CDR3 loop spans 20 amino acids. Germline-derived CDR1 and CDR2 are SGHVS and FQNEAQ. Germline trimming cut 2 bases from V and 0 bases from J; bases unmatched to any gene: 13. Here the CDR3 DNA reads TGTGCCAGCAGCTTACGACCTCGGGACAGGGGGCCCTGGGCTAACTATGGCTACACCTTC. Translating gives CASSLRPRDRGPWANYGYTF.

CDR3 in DNA: TGCAGCGTTGAAGAATATCCGCGACAGGGTGGGGAAAAACTGTTTTTT. It is translated as CSVEEYPRQGGEKLFF. The chain couples TRBV29-1 to TRBJ1-4, with 7 nucleotides matching TRBD1. Trimming cost V 0 bases and J 8 bases; bases outside gene matches: 12. Germline V gives CDR1 SQVTM, CDR2 ANQGSEA. The CDR3 consists of 16 residues.

This clone was found once. The chain employs TRBV7-2 and TRBJ1-4, with 11 nucleotides matching TRBD1. Germline CDR1 and CDR2: SGHTA and FQGNSA. Trimming cost V 4 bases and J 7 bases; bases outside gene matches: 11. This CDR3 contains 17 residues. This CDR3 reads CASSSGQGGRIREKLFF. The CDR3 DNA follows: TGTGCCAGCAGCTCGGGACAGGGGGGGAGGATTCGTGAAAAACTGTTTTTT.